These T cell receptor beta chains were read from a single sample in a study of response to subunit inactivated influenza vaccine. TCRdb reprocessed the RT-PCR reads with MiXCR, giving one entry per CDR3 protein. The sample lists about 300,000 distinct CDR3 sequences; roughly 20% were seen once. The material sequenced was PBMCs from blood, taken about 20 months after vaccination. These receptors were obtained from a man between 50 and 69 years old who received an inactivated influenza vaccine. CDR3s include the opening cysteine and the closing phenylalanine or tryptophan. Each record gives: V gene, J gene, CDR3 protein.

TRBV7-9	TRBJ2-7	CASSAGLAGLAEQYF
TRBV20-1	TRBJ1-3	CSARDEGGSGNTIYF
TRBV7-2	TRBJ1-2	CASSLQGSYGYTF
TRBV5-1	TRBJ1-2	CASSLGSANYGYTF
TRBV7-9	TRBJ1-1	CASSLGQGKAFF
TRBV18	TRBJ1-1	CASSPQLRTGGTEAFF
TRBV5-1	TRBJ1-1	CASRLQGNLAEAFF
TRBV21-1	TRBJ1-5	CASSKAGGYSNQPQHF
TRBV12-3/TRBV12-4	TRBJ1-2	CASSLVPGFYGYTF
TRBV19	TRBJ2-5	CASSRQLRETQYF
TRBV6-5	TRBJ2-1	CASSYDSNEQFF
TRBV12-3/TRBV12-4	TRBJ1-5	CASSFRQPIWSNQPQHF
TRBV12-3/TRBV12-4	TRBJ1-5	CASSKTGGAQPQHF
TRBV10-3	TRBJ2-5	CAISGLAGVQETQYF
TRBV9	TRBJ2-2	CASSVEGQSNTGELFF
TRBV5-1	TRBJ2-3	CASTLSGTDTQYF